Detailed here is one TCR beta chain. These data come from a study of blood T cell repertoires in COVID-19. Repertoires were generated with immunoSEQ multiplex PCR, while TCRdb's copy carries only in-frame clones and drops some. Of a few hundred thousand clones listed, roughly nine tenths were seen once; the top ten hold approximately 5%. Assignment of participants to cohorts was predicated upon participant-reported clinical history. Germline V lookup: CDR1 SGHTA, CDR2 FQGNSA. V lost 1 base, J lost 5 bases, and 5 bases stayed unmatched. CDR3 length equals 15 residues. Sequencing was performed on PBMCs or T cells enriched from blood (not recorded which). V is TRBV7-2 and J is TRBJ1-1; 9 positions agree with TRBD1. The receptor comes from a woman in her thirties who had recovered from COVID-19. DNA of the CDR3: TGTGCCAGCAGCTTAGAGGACAGGGGATGGACTGAAGCTTTCTTT. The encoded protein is CASSLEDRGWTEAFF.